The 17 T cell receptor beta chains presented below share a single source sample, sequenced in a study of blood T cell repertoires in COVID-19. Profiling relied on immunoSEQ multiplex PCR, and the TCRdb table lists in-frame clones only, not all of them. This sample has about 200,000 clones, with about 80% found just once. Specimen: peripheral blood. All receptors derive from a woman aged 40 to 49 with active or convalescent COVID-19.

V is TRBV7-3 and J is TRBJ2-7, with a possible D match to TRBD2 (6 bases). This CDR3 comprises 13 residues. The V end was cut by 3 bases, the J end by 3 bases, with 9 bases between. From germline, CDR1 is SGHTA and CDR2 FQGTGA. Written as DNA, the CDR3 is TGTGCCAGCAGCTTGGGACTGGGCTACGAGCAGTACTTC. Its translation: CASSLGLGYEQYF.

This chain links TRBV28 with TRBJ1-3; 9 nucleotides line up with TRBD1. The CDR3 runs 16 residues. Germline lookup yields CDR1 MDHEN and CDR2 SYDVKM. V shed 5 bases and J 3 bases; nucleotides not matched to a gene: 8. The CDR3 sequence is CASSITGGAFGNTIYF. DNA of the CDR3: TGTGCCAGCAGTATCACAGGGGGCGCTTTTGGAAACACCATATATTTT.

Only a few counts were recorded for this clone. V gene TRBV5-1 combines with J gene TRBJ1-2; D is perhaps TRBD1 (6 bases). This CDR3 is 12 amino acids long. Germline V gene data show CDR1 as SGHRS and CDR2 as YFSETQ. V was trimmed by 4 bases and J by 6 bases, leaving 10 bases between them. The CDR3 coding sequence is TGCGCCAGCAGCCCCCCAGGGGATGGCTACACCTTC. Translating gives CASSPPGDGYTF.

The chain couples TRBV19 to TRBJ1-2, with D unclear. The CDR3 is 11 amino acids. Trimming took 10 bases from V and 8 from J, leaving 14 bases between them. Looked up from germline, CDR1 is LNHDA and CDR2 is SQIVND (reference sequence). The CDR3 DNA follows: TGTGCCATCGGGTCCGGCGGCGGCTACACCTTC. This translates into CAIGSGGGYTF.

V and J are TRBV11-2 and TRBJ2-3; 7 positions agree with TRBD2. Germline values: CDR1 SGHAT, CDR2 FQNNGV. The CDR3 has 16 amino acids. V trimming: 5 bases; J trimming: 2 bases; junction bases outside the gene matches: 10. CDR3 loop: CASSPMPSGATDTQYF. The CDR3 DNA follows: TGTGCCAGCAGCCCGATGCCTAGCGGAGCCACAGATACGCAGTATTTT.

The V gene is TRBV27, the J gene TRBJ1-1; D possibly corresponds to TRBD1 (6 bases). CDR3 length: 11 residues. The V gene's germline CDR1 is MNHEY and CDR2 SMNVEV (reference sequence). V shed 10 bases and J shed 4 bases, with 10 bases lying between them. The CDR3 sequence is CATRQATEAFF. CDR3 bases: TGTGCCACCCGACAGGCCACTGAAGCTTTCTTT.

The V and J genes are TRBV5-5 and TRBJ2-3, with TRBD2 matching 11 bases. Trimming at V came to 5 bases and at J to 4 bases, leaving 3 bases not matched to a gene. Per the germline V gene, CDR1 is SGHKS and CDR2 is YYEKEE (reference sequence). There are 14 residues in the CDR3. In nucleotides, the CDR3 is TGTGCCAGCAGGCGTAGCGGGGGGGCAGATACGCAGTATTTT. Translating it yields CASRRSGGADTQYF.

The V gene is TRBV19, the J gene TRBJ1-2; D remains ambiguous. The CDR3 consists of 15 residues. Germline V gene sequence: CDR1 LNHDA, CDR2 SQIVND (reference sequence). V gave up 4 bases and J gave up 2 bases, with 14 bases separating them. The CDR3 DNA sequence: TGTGCCAGTAGTACTCTGACGGAGCCCAACTATGGCTACACCTTC. Protein: CASSTLTEPNYGYTF.

The chain joins TRBV19 to TRBJ2-2; 8 positions agree with TRBD2. Per germline, CDR1 LNHDA and CDR2 SQIVND (reference sequence). V shed 3 bases, J shed 1 base, and the junction held 4 bases outside the gene matches. This CDR3 contains 16 residues. CDR3 residues: CASSIPAGGNTGELFF. The CDR3 region has the DNA TGTGCCAGTAGTATTCCGGCGGGAGGGAACACCGGGGAGCTGTTTTTT. The full variable domain, with the rest looked up from reference TRBV19 and TRBJ2-2, is DGGITQSPKYLFRKEGQNVTLSCEQNLNHDAMYWYRQDPGQGLRLIYYSQIVNDFQKGDIAEGYSVSREKKESFPLTVTSAQKNPTAFYLCASSIPAGGNTGELFFGEGSRLTVL.

This chain links TRBV27 with TRBJ1-2, with 12 bases fitting TRBD1. Trimming cost V 3 bases and J 6 bases; bases outside gene matches: 2. Germline CDR1 reads MNHEY; CDR2 reads SMNVEV (reference sequence). The CDR3 loop spans 14 amino acids. CDR3 nucleotide sequence: TGTGCCAGCAGTTTGGGACAGGGGGCCCATGGCTACACCTTC. Its protein is CASSLGQGAHGYTF.

J is TRBJ2-1 and V is TRBV5-4; perhaps TRBD2 as D (6 bases). This CDR3 contains 18 residues. The V gene lost 2 bases and the J gene lost 5 bases, with 23 bases spanning the gap. Per germline, CDR1 SGHNT and CDR2 YYREEE (reference sequence). This CDR3 is CASSFGGVVGFRDNEQFF. The CDR3 nucleotides read TGTGCCAGCAGCTTCGGCGGGGTCGTTGGTTTCCGGGACAATGAGCAGTTCTTC.

The rearrangement uses TRBV19 and TRBJ1-1; D possibly corresponds to TRBD1 (6 bases). Germline lookup yields CDR1 LNHDA and CDR2 SQIVND (reference sequence). The CDR3 has 13 residues. V was pared by 6 bases and J by 0 bases, with 8 bases between. The CDR3 loop is CASRRTVNTEAFF. The CDR3 bases are TGTGCCAGTAGAAGGACAGTGAACACTGAAGCTTTCTTT.

The chain employs TRBV6-5 and TRBJ2-1, with 9 bases that match TRBD2. Germline V gene lookup returns CDR1 MNHEY and CDR2 SVGAGI. The V and J ends lost 8 bases and 10 bases, in that order; junction bases with no gene match: 12. CDR3 length: 14 amino acids. The chain's CDR3 is CASRVAGGPREQFF. In DNA form, the CDR3 reads TGTGCCAGCCGAGTGGCGGGAGGGCCCAGGGAGCAGTTCTTC.

This clone has just one count. J is TRBJ2-7 and V is TRBV5-6; no clear D gene. V lost 4 bases and J lost 1, with 6 bases in between. Germline loops: CDR1 SGHDT, CDR2 YYEEEE. The CDR3 has 12 residues. CDR3 sequence reads: CASSVRSYEQYF. The CDR3, as DNA: TGTGCCAGCAGCGTGCGATCCTACGAGCAGTACTTC.

V gene TRBV5-5 combines with J gene TRBJ2-6, with 9 bases that match TRBD1. After removal of 5 bases from V and 2 bases from J, the junction contained 8 bases not matched to a gene. CDR1 is SGHKS and CDR2 is YYEKEE in the germline V gene (reference sequence). The CDR3 runs to 17 residues. This CDR3 reads CASSPTGGLAGANVLTF. The CDR3 DNA reads as TGTGCCAGCAGTCCCACAGGGGGCTTGGCTGGGGCCAACGTCCTGACTTTC.

This clone was picked up one time. CDR3 sequence reads: CASSLGPTQGEKLFF. In nucleotides, the CDR3 is TGTGCCAGCAGCTTGGGCCCCACACAGGGTGAAAAACTGTTTTTT. The V call is TRBV5-6, the J call TRBJ1-4, with D possibly being TRBD1 (6 bases). Germline CDR1 is SGHDT and CDR2 is YYEEEE. The CDR3 is 15 residues long. V lost 0 bases and J lost 7, with 13 bases in between.

The chain has TRBV10-3 and TRBJ2-3; TRBD2 agrees at 9 bases. Germline V gene lookup returns CDR1 ENHRY and CDR2 SYGVKD. The CDR3 extends over 14 amino acids. Unmatched junction bases numbered 2, after V lost 4 bases and J lost 3 bases. The CDR3 sequence: CAISGREGTDTQYF. The CDR3 DNA is TGTGCCATCAGTGGGCGGGAGGGAACAGATACGCAGTATTTT.